What follows are 26 T cell receptor beta chains derived from one specimen sequenced in a study. TCRdb re-derived calls from the 5' RACE reads in MiXCR, one entry per CDR3 protein. The table records about 10,000 distinct CDR3 sequences, roughly 29% of them present only once. The sequenced material came from naive CD4+ T cells sorted from a lymph node. Sample subset: naive CD4+ T cells, CD4+CD45RA+CD25-. These receptor sequences come from a female donor with breast cancer.

In its sample, this clonotype is medium-sized. V gene TRBV7-2 combines with J gene TRBJ2-2; weak D call: TRBD2 (6 bases). Trimming removed 6 bases at V and 0 bases at J, with 11 bases between. This CDR3 has 15 residues. Germline-derived CDR1 and CDR2 are SGHTA and FQGNSA. CDR3 DNA: TGTGCCAGCAGAGGGCTAGCGTCGAACACCGGGGAGCTGTTTTTT. This encodes CASRGLASNTGELFF.

The CDR3 here is CASSYRLGTEAFF. The CDR3 DNA reads as TGTGCCAGCAGTTACAGGCTGGGCACTGAAGCTTTCTTT. The chain carries TRBV6-5 and TRBJ1-1, with unresolved D. The CDR3 length is 13 residues. Per germline, CDR1 MNHEY and CDR2 SVGAGI. Trimming cost V 2 bases and J 4 bases, with 8 bases left between them.

This clonotype appeared a few times. The V gene is TRBV6-5, the J gene TRBJ2-1; 9 positions match TRBD2. The length of the CDR3 is 15 residues. The germline V gene encodes CDR1 MNHEY and CDR2 SVGAGI. Germline trimming cut 5 bases from V and 0 bases from J; bases unmatched to any gene: 2. The CDR3, as DNA: TGTGCCAGCAGTCTTAGCGGGAGCTCCTACAATGAGCAGTTCTTC. Its protein product is CASSLSGSSYNEQFF.

This clonotype was counted at least ten times. V is TRBV30 and J is TRBJ2-3; 7 bases align to TRBD2. The CDR3 has 16 amino acids. The germline CDR1 and CDR2 sequences are GTSNPN and SVGIG (reference sequence). Germline trimming cut 2 bases from V and 4 bases from J; bases unmatched to any gene: 12. The CDR3 DNA reads TGTGCCTGGAGTCCGTCTGACGGGGGGAGCCCAGATACGCAGTATTTT. This gives the protein CAWSPSDGGSPDTQYF.

This clonotype showed up many times. The V gene is TRBV5-1, the J gene TRBJ1-3, with D hard to call. This CDR3 spans 15 amino acids. The V gene's germline CDR1 is SGHRS and CDR2 YFSETQ. The germline V and J ends were trimmed by 6 bases and 0 bases, with 13 bases remaining between them. The CDR3 DNA follows: TGCGCCAGCAAGGTTTCGACAAGCTCTGGAAACACCATATATTTT. Translating it yields CASKVSTSSGNTIYF.

This clonotype was recorded many times. The chain uses TRBV29-1 and TRBJ2-7; D remains unclear. The V end was cut by 6 bases, the J end by 2 bases, with 14 bases between. The germline V gene has CDR1 SQVTM and CDR2 ANQGSEA. The CDR3 runs 13 residues. This chain's CDR3 is CSVNSNGAYEQYF. CDR3 nucleotide sequence: TGCAGCGTCAACAGTAATGGGGCCTACGAGCAGTACTTC.

By share of the sample, this clonotype is medium-sized (0.01 to 0.1%). The rearrangement joins TRBV7-2 to TRBJ2-3; TRBD2 matches 8 bases. CDR1 and CDR2 (germline): SGHTA, FQGNSA. The CDR3 contains 13 residues. V was pared by 9 bases and J by 4 bases, with 6 bases of the junction left unmatched. CDR3 in DNA: TGTGCCAGTGCCAGCGGGAGCTCAGATACGCAGTATTTT. It translates to CASASGSSDTQYF.

To note about this clonotype: Since no conserved phenylalanine or tryptophan closes the CDR3, a read error is the likely cause. The chain is built from TRBV5-1 and TRBJ2-7; 8 bases line up with TRBD2. This CDR3 is 15 amino acids long. CDR1 is SGHRS, CDR2 YFSETQ, per germline. V shed 1 base and J 2 bases; nucleotides not matched to a gene: 5. For the CDR3, the DNA is TGCGCCAGCAGCTTGTCGGGGGGGGCAGCCTACGAGCAGTACTGC. Translation gives CASSLSGGAAYEQYC.

This clonotype was counted many times. This chain links TRBV18 with TRBJ2-7; 8 positions agree with TRBD2. Germline lookup yields CDR1 KGHSH and CDR2 LQKENI. The CDR3 loop spans 15 amino acids. V trimming: 3 bases; J trimming: 0 bases; junction bases outside the gene matches: 4. The CDR3 nucleotides read TGTGCCAGCTCACCCCGGGAGGGTAACTCCTACGAGCAGTACTTC. It codes for CASSPREGNSYEQYF.

This clonotype has ten or more counts. The chain joins TRBV5-6 to TRBJ1-6; the D is unclear. V was clipped by 0 bases and J by 7 bases, with 14 bases between them. Germline CDR1 is SGHDT and CDR2 is YYEEEE. The CDR3 has 16 residues. The CDR3 DNA follows: TGTGCCAGCAGCTTGGGTCCATCTCCTAGAAATTCACCCCTCCACTTT. Translation gives CASSLGPSPRNSPLHF.

This clonotype ranks as medium-sized. The chain employs TRBV7-2 and TRBJ2-1; 8 bases are a match to TRBD1. V was pared by 5 bases and J by 9 bases, with 9 bases of the junction left unmatched. This CDR3 has 14 residues. Germline CDR1 SGHTA, CDR2 FQGNSA. Here the CDR3 reads CASSLGAGGGEQFF. The CDR3 bases are TGTGCCAGCAGCCTGGGGGCAGGGGGCGGTGAGCAGTTCTTC.

This clonotype was recorded at least ten times. This chain connects TRBV18 to TRBJ2-7; maybe TRBD1 (6 bases). The CDR3 runs 13 residues. Deletions cut 1 base from V and 4 bases from J, with 8 bases between. The V gene's germline CDR1 is KGHSH and CDR2 LQKENI. The CDR3 here is CASSPHQGYEQYF. The CDR3 bases are TGTGCCAGCTCACCACATCAGGGGTACGAGCAGTACTTC.

This clonotype was detected once. A junction end diverges from the germline sequence, so it may reflect a read error. The V gene is TRBV20-1, the J gene TRBJ2-1, with D possibly being TRBD2 (6 bases). The CDR3 is 16 residues long. Looked up from germline, CDR1 is DFQATT and CDR2 is SNEGSKA (reference sequence). The CDR3 reads CSAGDFTGDSCNEQFF. The CDR3 nucleotides are TGCAGTGCTGGAGATTTTACGGGAGATTCCTGCAATGAGCAGTTCTTC.

J is TRBJ2-7 and V is TRBV5-4; maybe TRBD1 (5 bases). The CDR3 sequence is 13 residues long. Trimming shortened V by 2 bases and J by 2 bases, and 8 bases separated the two germline ends. Germline CDR1 and CDR2: SGHNT and YYREEE (reference sequence). The CDR3 here is CASSLTGTYEQYF. The CDR3 nucleotides read TGTGCCAGCAGCTTAACAGGTACCTACGAGCAGTACTTC.

This clonotype was detected once. V is TRBV6-6 and J is TRBJ2-1; 7 nucleotides match TRBD2. Germline trimming cut 5 bases from V and 0 bases from J; bases unmatched to any gene: 10. This CDR3 has 17 residues. Germline V gene data show CDR1 as MNHNY and CDR2 as SVGAGI (reference sequence). CDR3 sequence (DNA): TGTGCCAGCAGTCAATCTCTAGCGGCAAGCTCCTACAATGAGCAGTTCTTC. It translates to CASSQSLAASSYNEQFF.

The chain employs TRBV20-1 and TRBJ2-4; 7 bases are a match to TRBD1. The CDR3 runs to 13 residues. In germline, CDR1 is DFQATT, CDR2 SNEGSKA (reference sequence). The CDR3 sequence is CSVRGGTKNIQYF. The CDR3 DNA sequence: TGCAGCGTTAGAGGGGGCACGAAAAACATTCAGTACTTC.

As concerns this clonotype: This may stem from a read error, because a much larger clone lies one nucleotide away. This chain uses TRBV2 with TRBJ2-7, with 9 bases lining up with TRBD2. Germline V gene lookup returns CDR1 SNHLY and CDR2 FYNNEI. This CDR3 region has 15 residues. V shed 6 bases and J 6 bases; nucleotides not matched to a gene: 12. CDR3 bases: TGTGCCAGCAGCGGCGGGGGACTAGCTGGCTGCGAGCAGTACTTC. Its translation: CASSGGGLAGCEQYF.

In its sample, this clonotype was seen many times. DNA for the CDR3: TGCAGTGCCCGGGACACCGCACGGCTAGCGGGAGGGCGAGGAAATGAGCAGTTCTTC. Encoded protein: CSARDTARLAGGRGNEQFF. This chain links TRBV20-1 with TRBJ2-1; TRBD2 agrees at 12 bases. CDR1 is DFQATT, CDR2 SNEGSKA, per germline (reference sequence). CDR3 size: 19 residues. V lost 6 bases and J lost 7; bases outside the gene matches: 22.

The chain joins TRBV25-1 to TRBJ2-7; TRBD1 agrees at 8 bases. CDR3 length: 15 amino acids. V lost 4 bases and J lost 2; bases outside the gene matches: 7. Per germline, CDR1 MGHDK and CDR2 SYGVNS. For the CDR3, the DNA is TGTGCCAGCAGTGTTCGGGACAGGCCCCCCTACGAGCAGTACTTC. Translation gives CASSVRDRPPYEQYF.

There are many counts of this clonotype. J is TRBJ1-2 and V is TRBV4-2; D might be TRBD1 (5 bases). Germline CDR1 reads LGHNA; CDR2 reads YNFKEQ. The V gene lost 0 bases and the J gene lost 4 bases, with 6 bases spanning the gap. The CDR3 extends over 13 amino acids. CDR3 DNA: TGTGCCAGCAGCCAAGAAGGGACCTATGGCTACACCTTC. Translated: CASSQEGTYGYTF.

As for this clonotype: A single base separates this from a much larger clone, so it may be a read error. The chain joins TRBV5-1 to TRBJ2-1, with a possible D match to TRBD2 (7 bases). Germline V gives CDR1 SGHRS, CDR2 YFSETQ. The CDR3 has 16 amino acids. CDR3 coding DNA: TGCGCCAGCGGCTTGGGGGCGGGAGAGACCTACAATGAGCAGTTCTTC. Translating gives CASGLGAGETYNEQFF.

The J gene is TRBJ2-3, the V gene TRBV4-2; no firm D call. Between the trimmed V and J ends, which lost 6 bases and 0 bases, there was a span of 16 bases. The CDR3 loop spans 16 amino acids. The germline V gene has CDR1 LGHNA and CDR2 YNFKEQ. CDR3 in DNA: TGTGCCAGCAGGGGGTTCGCGACCACGAGCACAGATACGCAGTATTTT. This gives the protein CASRGFATTSTDTQYF.

The chain recombines TRBV11-2 with TRBJ2-6; D may be TRBD1 or TRBD2 (5 bases each). V lost 5 bases, J lost 0 bases, and 20 bases lay in between. Germline CDR1 SGHAT, CDR2 FQNNGV. CDR3 size: 19 residues. The CDR3 DNA reads TGTGCCAGCAGCCTTCGGTTGTCCGAGAGGGGCTCTGGGGCCAACGTCCTGACTTTC. It specifies CASSLRLSERGSGANVLTF.

In this sample, this clonotype is medium-sized. This sequence joins TRBV6-5 and TRBJ2-5; TRBD1 aligns across 11 bases. This CDR3 comprises 16 residues. The V segment lost 4 bases and the J segment 1 base; nucleotides outside the gene matches: 5. Germline CDR1 and CDR2: MNHEY and SVGAGI. DNA of the CDR3: TGTGCCAGCAGTTTCAGGACAGGGGGCTCCCAAGAGACCCAGTACTTC. It specifies CASSFRTGGSQETQYF.

Notes on this clonotype: One base away lies a much larger clone, so this may be a sequencing read error. The gene calls are TRBV12-3 or TRBV12-4 and TRBJ1-5, with D perhaps matching TRBD1 (5 bases). The CDR3 loop spans 14 amino acids. The CDR3: CASSFRGTNQSQHF. CDR3 in DNA: TGTGCCAGCAGTTTTCGGGGGACCAATCAGTCCCAGCATTTT.

This clonotype has a single count. This chain connects TRBV6-6 to TRBJ2-4; D is possibly TRBD1 (6 bases). The CDR3 runs 17 residues. V lost 5 bases and J 2 bases, leaving 19 bases between the germline ends. CDR1 and CDR2 (germline): MNHNY, SVGAGI (reference sequence). This chain's CDR3 is CASSPRAGARSKNIQYF. The CDR3 DNA sequence: TGTGCCAGCAGTCCCCGGGCAGGGGCGCGATCCAAAAACATTCAGTACTTC.